This T cell receptor beta chain was captured in a study of T cell responses to AZD1222 COVID-19 vaccine (dated by TCRdb to about 2021). With regard to the full study: A total of approximately 230 trial participants underwent TCR sequencing, of whom approximately 210 received two doses of AZD1222 and some 26 received two doses of the MenACWY control vaccine. Enrollment into the trials was organized by age into subgroups of 18-55, 56-69 and 70-plus years, and those subgroups contained 148, 28 and 57 TCR-sequenced participants, respectively.

The CDR3 regions of human TCRbeta chains were analyzed by immunosequencing. As for how the authors treated the data: TCRs in the repertoires were compared against a reference library of SARS-CoV-2-specific TCRs that had been generated with the MIRA antigen-specificity platform. Breadth meant the fraction of unique TCRs that were SARS-CoV-2-associated, whereas depth meant the fraction of total T cells that were SARS-CoV-2-associated. Using the MIRA data, each spike-specific TCR was mapped to the spike region that the TCR reacts to and placed in a CD4 or CD8 class. Log10-transformed breadth and depth values were compared by one-way ANOVA with Sidak's multiple comparisons tests. Sourced from immuneACCESS, this table was stored by TCRdb with only in-frame sequences that have V and J called. A share of the clones is absent; for the studies checked, an unresolved V gene accounts for under half, and the remainder has no known explanation. From that table come the V and J calls and clone size; the DNA was used to work out D and trimming. The sample yields about 85,000 clones; 85% were counted once. Of the sample, 4.5% is held by the ten largest clones.

Per the publication, the time point label means: about 28 days (+/-7) after the second vaccine dose. AZD1222 recipients whose second dose came at about 4 weeks and those whose second dose came at about 12 weeks were combined into one group, since spike-specific TCR depth and breadth did not differ between the two schedules. Vaccinee samples came from UK trials COV001 and COV002, including a single-blind randomized controlled phase 2/3 trial of AZD1222 (ChAdOx1 nCoV-19) in healthy adults. For TCRbeta chain sequencing, PBMC samples were collected from trial participants at day 0 and at day 28 after the second dose. Paper-wide results and their limitations: Participants were mostly white British and included more females than males, and it was suggested by the authors that clonal diversity may have been underestimated. In the small 56-69-year group, the increase in depth fell short of significance, most likely because of low power. Because no samples from the day 14 peak response were available, repertoires could be characterized only after the peak T cell response. After two AZD1222 doses, spike-specific TCR breadth and depth were significantly higher than at day 0 and than in MenACWY recipients. Reportedly, almost half of the unique spike-specific TCRs recognized epitopes lying outside the regions that are mutated in the B.1.351 and B.1.1.7 variants. Conclusions about previously exposed vaccinees are limited because only six or seven AZD1222 recipients were SARS-CoV-2 seropositive at baseline. The vaccine-associated CD4 TCRs covered the entire spike protein, and the dominant responses fell in regions 160-218 and 743-854.

The germline V gene encodes CDR1 MNHEY and CDR2 SVGAGI. The CDR3 numbers 14 residues from cysteine through phenylalanine. The kept DNA is CDR3 alone, 42 bases in frame from the first base. V is pared back by 6 bases and J by 5 bases, with 14 bases lying between the germline termini. This clone appeared once. Its specific antigen is unknown. Base qualities are not provided; no much larger clone lies one nucleotide away. The sample consisted of peripheral blood, taken 28 days after the second AZD1222 dose. The sequence links TRBV6-5 to TRBJ2-4, and TRBD1 may be the D gene, going by 8 matching bases. This sequence originates from an adult who received the AZD1222 COVID-19 vaccine. The nucleotides read TGTGCCAGCAGACAGGGGGGGCCCGAAAACATTCAGTACTTC. Translated, it gives CASRQGGPENIQYF.